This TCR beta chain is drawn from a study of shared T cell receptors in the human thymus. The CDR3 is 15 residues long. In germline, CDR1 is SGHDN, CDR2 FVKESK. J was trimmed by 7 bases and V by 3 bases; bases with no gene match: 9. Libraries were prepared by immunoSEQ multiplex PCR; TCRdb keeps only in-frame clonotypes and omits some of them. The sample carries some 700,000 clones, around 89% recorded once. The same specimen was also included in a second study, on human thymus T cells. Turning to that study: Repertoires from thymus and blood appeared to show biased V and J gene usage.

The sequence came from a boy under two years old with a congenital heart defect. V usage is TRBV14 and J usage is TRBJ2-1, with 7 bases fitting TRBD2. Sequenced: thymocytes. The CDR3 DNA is TGTGCCAGCAGCCAGGGTGGGAGGGTTGGGAATGAGCAGTTCTTC. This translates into CASSQGGRVGNEQFF.